This T cell receptor (beta chain) appears in the sequencing data of a study of T cells in Graves' hyperthyroidism and ophthalmopathy. Amplified TCR beta CDR3 regions derived from RNA transcripts. Initially, a first-round RT-PCR of the TCR CDR3 employed the HTBI primer set. TCRdb passed the multiplex PCR reads through MiXCR, listing each CDR3 protein once. The data show 700,000 to 850,000 distinct CDR3 sequences, with 35% seen just once and more than 25% held by the top ten. The PBMCs were taken from over 9.5 ml of fresh peripheral blood. Trimming removed 6 bases from V and 5 bases from J, with 16 bases in between. This CDR3 comprises 14 residues.

The V call is TRBV12-3 or TRBV12-4, the J call TRBJ1-1; no definite D call. The TCR originated in a middle-aged woman with Graves' hyperthyroidism. Specimen: blood. CDR3 sequence reads: CASSQVPRLTEAFF. CDR3 DNA sequence: TGTGCCAGCAGCCAAGTTCCCCGGTTGACTGAAGCTTTCTTT.